This T cell receptor (beta chain) emerged from a study of T cells after yellow fever vaccination. V lost 0 bases and J lost 2; bases outside the gene matches: 8. CDR1 is KGHSH and CDR2 is LQKENI in the germline V gene. The CDR3 is made up of 17 amino acids. TCRdb reanalysed the 5' RACE reads using MiXCR and keeps one entry per CDR3 protein. This sample has some 350,000 distinct CDR3 sequences, with approximately 10% found just once. There are a few counts of this clonotype. The sequence came from a man between 18 and 35 years old who received the YFV17D yellow fever vaccine. The material sequenced was PBMCs, taken on the day of the first yellow fever vaccination. This chain uses TRBV18 with TRBJ2-3; TRBD1 matches 7 bases. The CDR3 DNA reads TGTGCCAGCTCACCACCGATCCGGGACAGACACACAGATACGCAGTATTTT. Its translation: CASSPPIRDRHTDTQYF.